These 25 T cell receptor beta chains were sequenced from one sample in a study of shared clonotypes between healthy human individuals. Clones were sequenced by immunoSEQ multiplex PCR, and TCRdb holds only the in-frame ones, with some missing. Of some 500,000 clones listed, about 96% are singletons. The specimen sequenced was naive CD4+ T cells sorted from blood. Subset denoted: CD45RA+ positively selected. The receptors come from a woman in her thirties in good health.

This sequence joins TRBV19 and TRBJ1-2; possible D gene TRBD1, 5 bases. CDR1 is LNHDA, CDR2 SQIVND, per germline (reference sequence). V gave up 5 bases and J gave up 0 bases, with 10 bases separating them. This CDR3 region has 14 residues. CDR3 region: CASSFQGTNYGYTF. CDR3 nucleotide sequence: TGTGCCAGTAGTTTCCAGGGTACTAACTATGGCTACACCTTC.

This chain uses TRBV7-2 with TRBJ1-4, with 7 bases fitting TRBD1. J was trimmed by 8 bases and V by 5 bases; bases with no gene match: 17. Per the germline V gene, CDR1 is SGHTA and CDR2 is FQGNSA. The CDR3 runs to 17 residues. This chain's CDR3 is CASSGRDRTFLGEKLFF. The CDR3 DNA reads as TGTGCCAGCAGCGGCCGGGACAGAACATTTCTTGGGGAAAAACTGTTTTTT.

A single count supports this clone. V gene TRBV5-5 combines with J gene TRBJ2-1; 12 bases align to TRBD2. Germline CDR1 and CDR2: SGHKS and YYEKEE (reference sequence). The CDR3 sequence is 16 residues long. Losses at the gene ends were 5 bases for V and 4 bases for J; bases not matched to a gene: 7. The CDR3 coding sequence is TGTGCCAGCAGACTAGCGGGAGGATACTCTTACAATGAGCAGTTCTTC. Its translation: CASRLAGGYSYNEQFF.

The chain combines TRBV6-1 with TRBJ2-5; 9 positions match TRBD1. CDR1 is MNHNS, CDR2 SASEGT, per germline. J gave up 4 bases and V 4 bases, and 4 bases lay outside the gene matches. This CDR3 is 14 amino acids long. This CDR3 reads CASSANRGRETQYF. The CDR3, as DNA: TGTGCCAGCAGTGCAAACAGGGGGCGAGAGACCCAGTACTTC.

The chain's CDR3 is CASSQTDYGYTF. The CDR3 region has the DNA TGTGCCAGCAGCCAGACAGATTATGGCTACACCTTC. This chain connects TRBV4-2 to TRBJ1-2, with D possibly TRBD1 on 5 matching bases. The CDR3 sequence is 12 residues long. V lost 3 bases, J lost 5 bases, and 7 bases lay in between. Germline lookup yields CDR1 LGHNA and CDR2 YNFKEQ.

The J gene is TRBJ2-1, the V gene TRBV7-2, with TRBD2 as a possible D gene (6 bases). CDR1 SGHTA and CDR2 FQGNSA come from the germline V gene. Trimming removed 3 bases at V and 2 bases at J, with 11 bases between. This CDR3 comprises 15 residues. CDR3 nucleotide sequence: TGTGCCAGCAGCTTCCCGGGACTCCCCTACAATGAGCAGTTCTTC. Its protein product is CASSFPGLPYNEQFF.

V usage is TRBV28 and J usage is TRBJ2-6; 8 nucleotides agree with TRBD1. CDR3 size: 19 residues. Germline trimming cut 6 bases from V and 0 bases from J; bases unmatched to any gene: 13. The germline V gene encodes CDR1 MDHEN and CDR2 SYDVKM. CDR3 amino acids: CASRSDRGVPLSGANVLTF. The CDR3 DNA reads TGTGCCAGCAGAAGTGACAGGGGTGTCCCTCTCTCTGGGGCCAACGTCCTGACTTTC.

The chain recombines TRBV20-1 with TRBJ2-5, with D possibly being TRBD1 (5 bases). The J call may be wrong; the DNA end is better matched by TRBJ2-7. This CDR3 spans 11 amino acids. Looked up from germline, CDR1 is DFQATT and CDR2 is SNEGSKA (reference sequence). The CDR3 protein is CSAMGPYEQYF. CDR3 bases: TGCAGTGCGATGGGGCCCTACGAGCAGTACTTC.

This chain links TRBV28 with TRBJ1-5; no reliable D call. The length of the CDR3 is 14 residues. V was cut by 3 bases and J by 6 bases, with 12 bases left in between. Germline V gives CDR1 MDHEN, CDR2 SYDVKM. The CDR3 reads CASSFPAKGQPQHF. For the CDR3, the DNA is TGTGCCAGCAGTTTTCCAGCTAAGGGTCAGCCCCAGCATTTT.

The CDR3 region is CASRPGGVQPQHF. The CDR3 DNA sequence: TGTGCCAGCAGACCAGGGGGCGTTCAGCCCCAGCATTTT. This chain links TRBV28 with TRBJ1-5; 8 bases match TRBD1. The germline V gene encodes CDR1 MDHEN and CDR2 SYDVKM. The CDR3 is 13 residues long. With V trimmed by 6 bases and J by 6 bases, 4 bases remained unmatched. The whole variable domain, remainder taken from reference TRBV28 and TRBJ1-5, is DVKVTQSSRYLVKRTGEKVFLECVQDMDHENMFWYRQDPGLGLRLIYFSYDVKMKEKGDIPEGYSVSREKKERFSLILESASTNQTSMYLCASRPGGVQPQHFGDGTRLSIL.

The chain carries TRBV6-5 and TRBJ1-2; D gene ambiguous. This CDR3 contains 13 residues. Germline lookup yields CDR1 MNHEY and CDR2 SVGAGI. Trimming removed 8 bases at V and 5 bases at J, with 15 bases between. CDR3 in amino acids: CASRLDELYGYTF. Here the CDR3 DNA reads TGTGCCAGCCGTCTAGACGAATTATATGGCTACACCTTC.

The V call is TRBV27, the J call TRBJ2-1, with a tentative D call TRBD2 (5 bases). Germline assignment: CDR1 MNHEY and CDR2 SMNVEV (reference sequence). V shed 10 bases and J shed 9 bases, with 10 bases lying between them. The CDR3 has 10 residues. In DNA form, the CDR3 reads TGTGCCACTACGGGGTGTGAGCAGTTCTTC. The encoded protein is CATTGCEQFF.

CDR3 residues: CASSAGGTGYTGELFF. As DNA, the CDR3 is TGTGCCAGCAGCGCGGGGGGGACAGGCTACACCGGGGAGCTGTTTTTT. The chain combines TRBV9 with TRBJ2-2; D may be TRBD1 or TRBD2 (8 bases each). The germline V gene encodes CDR1 SGDLS and CDR2 YYNGEE. The V and J ends lost 3 bases and 3 bases respectively, with 15 bases between them. There are 16 residues in the CDR3.

V usage is TRBV28 and J usage is TRBJ2-7, with 8 bases fitting TRBD2. V dropped 6 bases and J dropped 5; count of bases not matched to a gene: 12. CDR3 length: 15 amino acids. Germline CDR1 is MDHEN and CDR2 is SYDVKM. CDR3 sequence reads: CASSRPAGGGDEQYF. In DNA form, the CDR3 reads TGTGCCAGCAGCAGACCGGCGGGAGGAGGCGACGAGCAGTACTTC.

As to this clone: Additional DNA sequences in this sample encode the identical CDR3. This chain links TRBV28 with TRBJ2-7, with 9 bases lining up with TRBD1. The CDR3 is 15 residues long. Trimming at V came to 6 bases and at J to 1 base, leaving 7 bases not matched to a gene. CDR1 MDHEN and CDR2 SYDVKM come from the germline V gene. CDR3 region: CASRYSGQGSYEQYF. In DNA form, the CDR3 reads TGTGCCAGCAGATATTCGGGACAGGGTTCCTACGAGCAGTACTTC.

There are a few counts of this clone. The genes are TRBV5-4 and TRBJ1-2, with D possibly matching TRBD1 (6 bases). V lost 0 bases and J 4 bases, leaving 10 bases between the germline ends. CDR3 length equals 14 residues. CDR1 SGHNT and CDR2 YYREEE come from the germline V gene (reference sequence). CDR3 coding DNA: TGTGCCAGCAGCTTGGACAGGGCCGCCTATGGCTACACCTTC. The encoded protein is CASSLDRAAYGYTF.

This clone was picked up one time. V is TRBV30 and J is TRBJ2-7; possibly TRBD1 or TRBD2 for D (5 bases each). This CDR3 is built from 16 residues. CDR1 is GTSNPN and CDR2 is SVGIG in the germline V gene (reference sequence). Trimming shortened V by 4 bases and J by 5 bases, and 24 bases separated the two germline ends. The CDR3 nucleotides are TGTGCCTGGAAGGTCGGGAAGGGGAGCTGGGGCGACGAGCAGTACTTC. Amino acid sequence: CAWKVGKGSWGDEQYF.

This clone has a single count. This sequence joins TRBV6-6 and TRBJ2-1; TRBD1 matches at 12 bases. The trim removed 2 bases at V and 8 bases at J, leaving 7 bases unmatched. CDR1 is MNHNY and CDR2 is SVGAGI in the germline V gene (reference sequence). The length of the CDR3 is 16 residues. The CDR3 nucleotides read TGTGCCAGCAGTTACGCCGGGACAGGGGGCTTGGATGAGCAGTTCTTC. It is translated as CASSYAGTGGLDEQFF.

The rearrangement links TRBV5-4 to TRBJ1-1; D is uncertain. The V end was cut by 4 bases, the J end by 1 base, with 11 bases between. CDR1 is SGHNT, CDR2 YYREEE, per germline (reference sequence). This CDR3 comprises 14 residues. CDR3 in amino acids: CASSPMIGNTEAFF. The CDR3 bases are TGTGCCAGCAGCCCAATGATTGGGAACACTGAAGCTTTCTTT.

The chain has TRBV5-1 and TRBJ2-7; D uncertain. The CDR3 is made up of 15 amino acids. The germline V gene has CDR1 SGHRS and CDR2 YFSETQ. V shed 2 bases and J shed 5 bases, with 17 bases lying between them. The CDR3 sequence: CASSFQSRNPDEQYF. CDR3 bases: TGCGCCAGCAGCTTCCAATCTAGAAACCCTGACGAGCAGTACTTC.

The chain has TRBV5-8 and TRBJ2-7, with D possibly matching TRBD1 (6 bases). Germline loops: CDR1 SGHTS, CDR2 YDEGEE. Deletions cut 5 bases from V and 5 bases from J, with 17 bases between. This CDR3 is built from 14 residues. This chain's CDR3 is CASSSPTGLHEQYF. The CDR3 DNA reads as TGTGCCAGCAGTTCCCCGACAGGTCTCCACGAGCAGTACTTC.

This chain uses TRBV4-2 with TRBJ2-1; the match to TRBD2 covers 11 bases. V was pared by 1 base and J by 9 bases, with 11 bases of the junction left unmatched. The CDR3 contains 17 residues. Per the germline V gene, CDR1 is LGHNA and CDR2 is YNFKEQ. CDR3 bases: TGTGCCAGCAGCCAAGTGGGACTAGCGGAGGGGGGCAGTGAGCAGTTCTTC. Translating it yields CASSQVGLAEGGSEQFF.

The chain recombines TRBV13 with TRBJ1-4; D is perhaps TRBD1 (5 bases). CDR1 PRHDT and CDR2 FYEKMQ come from the germline V gene (reference sequence). The CDR3 is 13 residues long. V lost 7 bases and J 4 bases, leaving 10 bases between the germline ends. The CDR3 DNA sequence: TGTGCCAGCATGTCAGGGTTTAATGAAAAACTGTTTTTT. Protein product: CASMSGFNEKLFF.

About this clone itself: The same CDR3 can be traced to other DNA sequences in this sample. The chain is built from TRBV5-1 and TRBJ2-5; 11 bases fit TRBD2. The length of the CDR3 is 14 residues. Germline CDR1 SGHRS, CDR2 YFSETQ. Losses at the gene ends were 3 bases for V and 3 bases for J; bases not matched to a gene: 1. DNA of the CDR3: TGCGCCAGCAGCTCGGGACTAGCGGAAGAGACCCAGTACTTC. Protein: CASSSGLAEETQYF.

The chain carries TRBV30 and TRBJ2-1; a weak D match, TRBD2 (5 bases). Trimming took off 2 bases at V and 0 bases at J, with 8 bases between the two ends. Germline CDR1 is GTSNPN and CDR2 is SVGIG (reference sequence). The CDR3 spans 14 residues. This CDR3 reads CAWSKRSSYNEQFF. The DNA for the CDR3 is TGTGCCTGGAGTAAGCGGAGCTCCTACAATGAGCAGTTCTTC. The variable domain in full, completed from reference TRBV30 and TRBJ2-1, reads SQTIHQWPATLVQPVGSPLSLECTVEGTSNPNLYWYRQAAGRGLQLLFYSVGIGQISSEVPQNLSASRPQDRQFILSSKKLLLSDSGFYLCAWSKRSSYNEQFFGPGTRLTVL.